This T cell receptor (beta chain) is from a study of beta chain features in type 1 diabetes. Sorting that relied on CD45RO/CCR7/CD25/CD127/CD95/CD27 yielded CD4+ naive, central memory, regulatory and stem cell-like memory cells. Since all of the isolated RNA was reverse transcribed, expressed TCRB transcripts were what got sequenced. Measured with immunoSEQ multiplex PCR; TCRdb has only the in-frame clones, and not every one. This table has under 150,000 clones, less than 9% appearing once. The CDR3 sequence is 15 residues long. V was pared by 3 bases and J by 2 bases, with 7 bases of the junction left unmatched. The germline V gene encodes CDR1 MNHEY and CDR2 SMNVEV (reference sequence). This clone was picked up a small number of times.

The TCR comes from a woman under 40 in good health. The chain links TRBV27 to TRBJ2-7, with TRBD2 matching 7 bases. Sequenced sample: central memory CD4+ T cells from blood. CDR3 DNA: TGTGCCAGCAGTTTCCTGGCGGGAGAACCCTACGAGCAGTACTTC. Protein: CASSFLAGEPYEQYF.